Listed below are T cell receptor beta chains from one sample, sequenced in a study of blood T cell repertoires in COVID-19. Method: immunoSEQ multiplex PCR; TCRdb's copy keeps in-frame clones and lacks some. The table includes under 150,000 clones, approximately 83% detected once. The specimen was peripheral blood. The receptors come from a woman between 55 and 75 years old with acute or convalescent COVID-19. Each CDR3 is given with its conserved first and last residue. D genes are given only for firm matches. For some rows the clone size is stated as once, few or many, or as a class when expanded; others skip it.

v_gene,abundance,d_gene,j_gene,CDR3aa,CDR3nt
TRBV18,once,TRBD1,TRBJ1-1,CASSPQQGVDTEAFF,TGTGCCAGCTCACCACAACAGGGGGTGGACACTGAAGCTTTCTTT
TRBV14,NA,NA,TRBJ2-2,CASSWTQNTGELFF,TGTGCCAGCAGCTGGACACAGAACACCGGGGAGCTGTTTTTT
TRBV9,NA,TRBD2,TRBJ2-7,CASSVGTSGHEQYF,TGTGCCAGCAGCGTAGGGACTAGCGGACACGAGCAGTACTTC
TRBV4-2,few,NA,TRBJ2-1,CASSQDGGGAYNEQFF,TGTGCCAGCAGCCAAGATGGGGGAGGCGCCTACAATGAGCAGTTCTTC
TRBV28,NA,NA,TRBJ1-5,CASSFGGEGQPQHF,TGTGCCAGCAGTTTCGGGGGGGAGGGGCAGCCCCAGCATTTT
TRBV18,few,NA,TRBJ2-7,CASSPAGNYEQYF,TGTGCCAGCTCACCAGCAGGAAACTACGAGCAGTACTTC
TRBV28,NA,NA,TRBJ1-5,CASSLSLTGGNQPQHF,TGTGCCAGCAGTTTAAGTCTGACAGGTGGAAATCAGCCCCAGCATTTT
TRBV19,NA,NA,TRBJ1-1,CASSGPLNTEAFF,TGTGCCAGTTCGGGTCCTCTGAACACTGAAGCTTTCTTT
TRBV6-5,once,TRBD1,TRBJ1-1,CASSPDRVNTEAFF,TGTGCCAGCAGTCCGGACAGGGTGAACACTGAAGCTTTCTTT
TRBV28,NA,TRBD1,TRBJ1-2,CASRPYPGQAYGYTF,TGTGCCAGCAGACCCTATCCGGGACAGGCCTATGGCTACACCTTC
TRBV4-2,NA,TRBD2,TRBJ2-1,CASSLGLADNEQFF,TGTGCCAGCAGTCTGGGACTAGCCGACAATGAGCAGTTCTTC
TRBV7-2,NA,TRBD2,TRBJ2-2,CASSFVTGTRNTGELFF,TGTGCCAGCAGCTTCGTCACCGGGACTAGGAACACCGGGGAGCTGTTTTTT
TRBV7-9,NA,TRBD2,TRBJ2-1,CASSSTSGTTPDEQFF,TGTGCCAGCAGCTCGACTAGCGGGACGACTCCGGATGAGCAGTTCTTC
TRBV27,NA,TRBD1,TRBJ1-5,CASSGTGGQPQHF,TGTGCCAGCAGTGGAACAGGGGGGCAGCCCCAGCATTTT
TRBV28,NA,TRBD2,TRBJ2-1,CASSFFGGRGQFF,TGTGCCAGCAGTTTTTTCGGCGGGAGAGGGCAGTTCTTC
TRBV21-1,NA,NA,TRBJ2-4,CASSKGPTGELAKNIQYF,TGTGCCAGCAGCAAAGGACCTACCGGGGAGCTAGCCAAAAACATTCAGTACTTC
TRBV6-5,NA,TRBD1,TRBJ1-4,CAVNRNRGEKLFF,TGTGCCGTCAACCGTAACAGGGGCGAAAAACTGTTTTTT
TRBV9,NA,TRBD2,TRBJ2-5,CASSPPGTSRFHAETQYF,TGTGCCAGCAGCCCTCCCGGGACTAGCCGGTTTCATGCGGAGACCCAGTACTTC
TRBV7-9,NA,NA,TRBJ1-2,CASSPIGYREGGYTF,TGTGCCAGCAGCCCAATTGGGTACAGGGAAGGGGGCTACACCTTC
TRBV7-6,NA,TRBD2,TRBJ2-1,CASSFGRESSYNEQFF,TGTGCCAGCAGCTTTGGGCGGGAGAGTTCCTACAATGAGCAGTTCTTC
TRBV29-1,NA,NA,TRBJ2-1,CSVGEGDHEQFF,TGCAGCGTTGGGGAGGGGGACCATGAGCAGTTCTTC
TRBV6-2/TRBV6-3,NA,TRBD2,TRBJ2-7,CASSYELAGRRSYEQYF,TGTGCCAGCAGTTACGAACTAGCGGGACGAAGATCCTACGAGCAGTACTTC
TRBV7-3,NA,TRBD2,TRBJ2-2,CASSLKSREYTGELFF,TGTGCCAGCAGCTTAAAATCGCGGGAGTACACCGGGGAGCTGTTTTTT
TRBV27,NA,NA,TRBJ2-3,CASSLLYGDTQYF,TGTGCCAGCAGTCTCCTCTATGGAGATACGCAGTATTTT
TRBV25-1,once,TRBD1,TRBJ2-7,CASSEYRGPNYEQYF,TGTGCCAGCAGTGAATACAGGGGGCCGAATTACGAGCAGTACTTC
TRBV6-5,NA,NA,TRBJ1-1,CASSPGHTEAFF,TGTGCCAGCAGCCCCGGACATACTGAAGCTTTCTTT
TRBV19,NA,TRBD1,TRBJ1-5,CASSPGGHLRSNQPQHF,TGTGCCAGTAGCCCAGGGGGCCACCTACGCAGCAATCAGCCCCAGCATTTT
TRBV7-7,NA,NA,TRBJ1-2,CASSLVIFVGFLNYGYTF,TGTGCTAGCAGCTTAGTGATCTTTGTGGGCTTCTTGAACTATGGCTACACCTTC
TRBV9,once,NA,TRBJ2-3,CASSVGTGGPSTDTQYF,TGTGCCAGCAGCGTTGGGACCGGGGGGCCTAGCACAGATACGCAGTATTTT
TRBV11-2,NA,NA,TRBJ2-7,CASSLSEEQYF,TGTGCCAGCAGCTTGAGCGAAGAGCAGTACTTC
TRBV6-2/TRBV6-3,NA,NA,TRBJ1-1,CASSYSTVTGENTEAFF,TGTGCCAGCAGTTACTCGACCGTAACCGGAGAGAACACTGAAGCTTTCTTT
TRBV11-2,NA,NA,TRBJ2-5,CASSTGGREIRETQYF,TGTGCCAGCAGCACAGGGGGGCGGGAGATTCGAGAGACCCAGTACTTC
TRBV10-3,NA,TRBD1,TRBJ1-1,CAISAPGQLNTEAFF,TGTGCCATCAGTGCTCCGGGACAGTTGAACACTGAAGCTTTCTTT
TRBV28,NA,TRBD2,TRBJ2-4,CASSLAGTSGKIAKNIQYF,TGTGCCAGCAGTTTAGCCGGGACTAGCGGGAAAATAGCCAAAAACATTCAGTACTTC
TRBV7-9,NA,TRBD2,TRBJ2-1,CASSLVVWGLRTSNEQFF,TGTGCCAGCAGCTTAGTGGTTTGGGGTTTGAGGACTAGCAATGAGCAGTTCTTC
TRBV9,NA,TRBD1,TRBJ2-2,CASSVVGGTGTNTGELFF,TGTGCCAGCAGCGTAGTGGGTGGGACAGGGACGAACACCGGGGAGCTGTTTTTT
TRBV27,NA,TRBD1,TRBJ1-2,CASSAGTGWGYTF,TGTGCCAGCAGTGCCGGGACAGGGTGGGGCTACACCTTC
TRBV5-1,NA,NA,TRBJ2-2,CASSAGLAGELFF,TGCGCCAGCAGCGCAGGGCTCGCCGGGGAGCTGTTTTTT
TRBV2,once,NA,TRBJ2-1,CASSAGSSYNEQFF,TGTGCCAGCAGTGCGGGGAGCTCCTACAATGAGCAGTTCTTC
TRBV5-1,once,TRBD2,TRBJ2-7,CASSLAGLEFGEQYF,TGCGCCAGCAGCTTGGCGGGACTAGAATTCGGCGAGCAGTACTTC
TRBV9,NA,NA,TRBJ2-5,CASGRGRRGQETQYF,TGTGCCAGCGGGAGGGGGAGACGGGGCCAAGAGACCCAGTACTTC
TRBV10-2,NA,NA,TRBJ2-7,CASTLAGGPYEQYF,TGCGCCAGCACTCTGGCAGGGGGGCCCTACGAGCAGTACTTC
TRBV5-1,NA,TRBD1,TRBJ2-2,CASSLAGGTGELFF,TGCGCCAGCAGCTTGGCAGGGGGCACCGGGGAGCTGTTTTTT
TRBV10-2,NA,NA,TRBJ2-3,CASSPTDSPLTDTQYF,TGCGCCAGCAGCCCCACCGACAGCCCCCTCACAGATACGCAGTATTTT
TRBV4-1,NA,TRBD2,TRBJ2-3,CASSQETSGSADTQYF,TGCGCCAGCAGCCAAGAAACTAGCGGGAGTGCAGATACGCAGTATTTT
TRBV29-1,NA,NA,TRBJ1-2,CSVRALWGYTF,TGCAGCGTGCGGGCACTATGGGGCTACACCTTC
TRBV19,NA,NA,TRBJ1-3,CASSILASGNTIYF,NA
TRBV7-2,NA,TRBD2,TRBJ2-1,CASSLASGIVNNEQFF,TGTGCCAGCAGCTTAGCTAGCGGGATTGTGAACAATGAGCAGTTCTTC
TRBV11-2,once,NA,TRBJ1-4,CASSPRINEKLFF,TGTGCCAGCAGCCCTAGGATTAATGAAAAACTGTTTTTT
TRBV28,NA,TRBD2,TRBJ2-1,CASSALTSPGDNEQFF,TGTGCCAGCAGTGCACTGACTAGCCCTGGGGACAATGAGCAGTTCTTC
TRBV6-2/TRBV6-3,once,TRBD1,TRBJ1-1,CASSNRQGRGYTEAFF,TGTGCCAGCAGTAACCGACAGGGGAGGGGGTACACTGAAGCTTTCTTT
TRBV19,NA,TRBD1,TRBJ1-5,CASSGTGGPGQPQHF,TGTGCCAGTAGTGGGACAGGGGGCCCGGGTCAGCCCCAGCATTTT
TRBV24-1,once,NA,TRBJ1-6,CATSELAGSPLHF,TGTGCCACCAGTGAATTAGCGGGTTCACCCCTCCACTTT
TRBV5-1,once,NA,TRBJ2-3,CASSLSLPGTDTQYF,TGCGCCAGCAGCTTGTCTCTCCCCGGCACAGATACGCAGTATTTT
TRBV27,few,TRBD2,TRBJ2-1,CASRELAGVMDEQFF,TGTGCCAGCAGAGAACTAGCGGGAGTTATGGATGAGCAGTTCTTC
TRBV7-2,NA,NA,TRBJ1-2,CASSLVQMYGYTF,TGTGCCAGCAGCTTAGTACAGATGTATGGCTACACCTTC